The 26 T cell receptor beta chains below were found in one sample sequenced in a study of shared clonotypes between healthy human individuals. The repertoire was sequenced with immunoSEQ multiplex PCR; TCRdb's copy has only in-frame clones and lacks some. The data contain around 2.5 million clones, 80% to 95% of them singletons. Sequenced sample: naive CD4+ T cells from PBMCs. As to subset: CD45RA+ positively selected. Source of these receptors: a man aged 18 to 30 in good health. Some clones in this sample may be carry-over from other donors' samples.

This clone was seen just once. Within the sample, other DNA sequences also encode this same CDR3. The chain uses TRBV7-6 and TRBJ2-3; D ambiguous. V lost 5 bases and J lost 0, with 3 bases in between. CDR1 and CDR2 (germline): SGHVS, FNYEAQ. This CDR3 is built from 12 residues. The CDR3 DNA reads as TGTGCCAGCAGCCTCAGCACAGATACGCAGTATTTT. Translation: CASSLSTDTQYF.

The chain's CDR3 is CASSPQGVYGYTF. In nucleotides, the CDR3 is TGTGCCAGCAGCCCCCAGGGGGTCTATGGCTACACCTTC. This chain connects TRBV2 to TRBJ1-2; TRBD1 matches at 7 bases. CDR1 and CDR2 from the germline V gene are SNHLY and FYNNEI. V lost 6 bases and J lost 4; bases outside the gene matches: 5. This CDR3 comprises 13 residues. Full variable domain (remainder filled in from reference TRBV2 and TRBJ1-2): EPEVTQTPSHQVTQMGQEVILRCVPISNHLYFYWYRQILGQKVEFLVSFYNNEISEKSEIFDDQFSVERPDGSNFTLKIRSTKLEDSAMYFCASSPQGVYGYTFGSGTRLTVV.

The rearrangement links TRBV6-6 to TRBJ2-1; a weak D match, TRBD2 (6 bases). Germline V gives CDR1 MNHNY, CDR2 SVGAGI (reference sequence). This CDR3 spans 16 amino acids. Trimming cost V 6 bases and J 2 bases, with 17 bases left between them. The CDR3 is CASRKNTGDPYNEQFF. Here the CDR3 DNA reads TGTGCCAGCAGGAAAAATACGGGAGATCCCTACAATGAGCAGTTCTTC.

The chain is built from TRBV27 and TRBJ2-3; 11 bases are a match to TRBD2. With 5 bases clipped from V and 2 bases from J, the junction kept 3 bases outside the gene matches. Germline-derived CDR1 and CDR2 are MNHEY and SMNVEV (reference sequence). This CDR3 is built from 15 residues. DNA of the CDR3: TGTGCCAGCAGTATAGCGGGAGGGGTCACAGATACGCAGTATTTT. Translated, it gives CASSIAGGVTDTQYF.

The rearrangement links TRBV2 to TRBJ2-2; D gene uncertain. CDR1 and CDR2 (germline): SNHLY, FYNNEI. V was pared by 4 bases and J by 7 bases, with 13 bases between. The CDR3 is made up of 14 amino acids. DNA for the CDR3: TGTGCCAGCAGTGCTCGGAGCCAATTCGGGGAGCTGTTTTTT. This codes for CASSARSQFGELFF.

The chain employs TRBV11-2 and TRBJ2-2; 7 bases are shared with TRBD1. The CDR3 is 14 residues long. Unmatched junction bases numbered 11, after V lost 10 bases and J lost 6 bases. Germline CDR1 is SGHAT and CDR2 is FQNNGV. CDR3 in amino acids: CAISPQGVAGELFF. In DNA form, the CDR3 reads TGTGCCATTAGCCCCCAGGGGGTGGCCGGGGAGCTGTTTTTT.

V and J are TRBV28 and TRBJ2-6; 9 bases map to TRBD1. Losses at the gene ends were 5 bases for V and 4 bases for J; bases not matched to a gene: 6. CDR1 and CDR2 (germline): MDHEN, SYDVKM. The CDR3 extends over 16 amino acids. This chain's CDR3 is CASSLGTGLGANVLTF. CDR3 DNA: TGTGCCAGCAGTCTGGGGACAGGGCTGGGGGCCAACGTCCTGACTTTC.

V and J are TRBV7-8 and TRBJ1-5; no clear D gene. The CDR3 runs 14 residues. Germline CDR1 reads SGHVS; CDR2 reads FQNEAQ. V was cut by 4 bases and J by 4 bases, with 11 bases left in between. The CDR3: CASSSVVPNQPQHF. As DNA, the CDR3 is TGTGCCAGCAGCTCAGTAGTTCCAAATCAGCCCCAGCATTTT.

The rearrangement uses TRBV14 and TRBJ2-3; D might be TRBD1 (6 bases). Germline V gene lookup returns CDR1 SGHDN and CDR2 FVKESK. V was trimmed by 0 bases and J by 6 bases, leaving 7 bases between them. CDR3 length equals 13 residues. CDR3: CASSQDRGDTQYF. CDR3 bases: TGTGCCAGCAGCCAAGATAGGGGGGATACGCAGTATTTT.

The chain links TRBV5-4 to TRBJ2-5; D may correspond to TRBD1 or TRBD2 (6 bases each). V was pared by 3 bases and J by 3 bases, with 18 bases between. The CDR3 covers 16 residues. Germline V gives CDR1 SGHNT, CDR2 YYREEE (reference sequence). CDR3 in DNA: TGTGCCAGCAGCTCGTCGGGGGCAGGGTGGGAAGAGACCCAGTACTTC. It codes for CASSSSGAGWEETQYF.

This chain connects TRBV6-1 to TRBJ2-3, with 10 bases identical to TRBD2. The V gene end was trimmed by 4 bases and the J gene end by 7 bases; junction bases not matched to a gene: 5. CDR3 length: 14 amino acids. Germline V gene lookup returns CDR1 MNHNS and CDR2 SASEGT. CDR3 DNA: TGTGCCAGCAGTGCAGCGGGAGGGCCTTATACGCAGTATTTT. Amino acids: CASSAAGGPYTQYF.

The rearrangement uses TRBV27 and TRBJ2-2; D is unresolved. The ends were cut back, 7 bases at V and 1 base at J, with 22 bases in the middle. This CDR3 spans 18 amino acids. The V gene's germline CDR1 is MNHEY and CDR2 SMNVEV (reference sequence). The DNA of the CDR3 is TGTGCCAGCACCCTTGGCCCCCGTGAGTTCTTGAACACCGGGGAGCTGTTTTTT. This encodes CASTLGPREFLNTGELFF.

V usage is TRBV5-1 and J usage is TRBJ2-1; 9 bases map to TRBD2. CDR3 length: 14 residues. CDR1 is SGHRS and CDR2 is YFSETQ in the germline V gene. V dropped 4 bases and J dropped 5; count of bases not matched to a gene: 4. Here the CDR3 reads CASSRTSDNNEQFF. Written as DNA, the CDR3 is TGCGCCAGCAGCCGGACTAGCGACAACAATGAGCAGTTCTTC.

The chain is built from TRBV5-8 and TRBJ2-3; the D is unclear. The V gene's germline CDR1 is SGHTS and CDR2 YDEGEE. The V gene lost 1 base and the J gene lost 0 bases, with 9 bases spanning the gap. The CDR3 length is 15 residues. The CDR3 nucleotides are TGTGCCAGCAGCTTGTATTTAGGCAGCACAGATACGCAGTATTTT. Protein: CASSLYLGSTDTQYF.

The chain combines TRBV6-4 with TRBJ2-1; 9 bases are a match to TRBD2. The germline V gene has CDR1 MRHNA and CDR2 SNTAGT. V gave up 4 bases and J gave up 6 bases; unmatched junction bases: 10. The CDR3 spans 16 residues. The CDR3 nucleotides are TGTGCCAGCAGTGTCGTTCCTAGCGGGATGGGCAATGAGCAGTTCTTC. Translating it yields CASSVVPSGMGNEQFF.

The CDR3 spells CAMSRGQAGEKLFF. As DNA, the CDR3 is TGTGCCATGAGTCGGGGTCAGGCTGGAGAAAAACTGTTTTTT. This chain uses TRBV10-3 with TRBJ1-4; no clear D gene. The CDR3 covers 14 residues. Looked up from germline, CDR1 is ENHRY and CDR2 is SYGVKD. Trimming cost V 9 bases and J 8 bases, with 19 bases left between them.

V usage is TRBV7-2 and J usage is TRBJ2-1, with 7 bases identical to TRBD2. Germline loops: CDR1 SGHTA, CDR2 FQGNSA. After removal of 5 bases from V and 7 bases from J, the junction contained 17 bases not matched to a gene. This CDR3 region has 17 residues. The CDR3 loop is CASSAERLVREGNEQFF. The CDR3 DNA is TGTGCCAGCAGCGCAGAACGACTAGTGAGGGAGGGGAATGAGCAGTTCTTC.

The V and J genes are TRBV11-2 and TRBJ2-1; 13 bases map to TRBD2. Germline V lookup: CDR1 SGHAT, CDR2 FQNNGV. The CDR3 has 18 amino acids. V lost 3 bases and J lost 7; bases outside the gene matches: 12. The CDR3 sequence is CASSFYRTSGSVGNEQFF. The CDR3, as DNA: TGTGCCAGCAGCTTCTATAGGACTAGCGGGAGTGTTGGAAATGAGCAGTTCTTC.

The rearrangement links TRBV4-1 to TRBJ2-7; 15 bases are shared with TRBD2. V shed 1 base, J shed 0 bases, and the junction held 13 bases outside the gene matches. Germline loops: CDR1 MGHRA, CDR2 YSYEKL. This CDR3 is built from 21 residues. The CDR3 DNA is TGCGCCAGCAGCCAAGCACCCCCAAGGGGACTAGCGGGGGGAAGCTCCTACGAGCAGTACTTC. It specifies CASSQAPPRGLAGGSSYEQYF.

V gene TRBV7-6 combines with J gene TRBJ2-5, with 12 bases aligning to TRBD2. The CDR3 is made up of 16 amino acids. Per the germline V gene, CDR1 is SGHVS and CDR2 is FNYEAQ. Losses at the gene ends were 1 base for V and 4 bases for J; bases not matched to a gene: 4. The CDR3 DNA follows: TGTGCCAGCAGCTTAGGTCAACTAGCGGGAGGAGAGACCCAGTACTTC. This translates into CASSLGQLAGGETQYF.

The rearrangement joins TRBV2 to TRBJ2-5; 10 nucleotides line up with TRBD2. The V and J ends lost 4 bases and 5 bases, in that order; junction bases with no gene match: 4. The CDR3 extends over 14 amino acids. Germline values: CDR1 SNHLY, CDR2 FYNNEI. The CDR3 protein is CASSASGSEETQYF. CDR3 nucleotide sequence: TGTGCCAGCAGTGCTAGCGGGAGTGAGGAGACCCAGTACTTC.

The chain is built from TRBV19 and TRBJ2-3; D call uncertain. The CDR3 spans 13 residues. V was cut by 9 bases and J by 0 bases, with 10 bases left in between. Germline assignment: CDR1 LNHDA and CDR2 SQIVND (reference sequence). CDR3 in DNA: TGTGCCAGCGAACATCCTAGCACAGATACGCAGTATTTT. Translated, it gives CASEHPSTDTQYF.

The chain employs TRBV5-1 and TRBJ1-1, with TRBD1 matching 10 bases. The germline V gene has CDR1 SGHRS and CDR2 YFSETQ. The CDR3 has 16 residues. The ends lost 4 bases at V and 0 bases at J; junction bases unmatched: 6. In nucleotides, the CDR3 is TGCGCCAGCAGCAGTCCCGGGACAGGGGTGAACACTGAAGCTTTCTTT. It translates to CASSSPGTGVNTEAFF. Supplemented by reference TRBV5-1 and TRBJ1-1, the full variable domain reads KAGVTQTPRYLIKTRGQQVTLSCSPISGHRSVSWYQQTPGQGLQFLFEYFSETQRNKGNFPGRFSGRQFSNSRSEMNVSTLELGDSALYLCASSSPGTGVNTEAFFGQGTRLTVV.

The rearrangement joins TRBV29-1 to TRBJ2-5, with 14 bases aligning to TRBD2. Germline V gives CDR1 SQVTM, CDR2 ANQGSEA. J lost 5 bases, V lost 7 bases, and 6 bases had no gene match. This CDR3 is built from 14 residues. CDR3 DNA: TGCAGCGGAGGGACTAGCGGGAGAAAGGAGACCCAGTACTTC. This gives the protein CSGGTSGRKETQYF.

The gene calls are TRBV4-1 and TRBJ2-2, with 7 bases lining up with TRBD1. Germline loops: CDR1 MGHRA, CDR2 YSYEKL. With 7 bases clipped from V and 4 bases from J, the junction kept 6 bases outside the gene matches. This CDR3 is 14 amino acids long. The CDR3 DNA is TGCGCCAGCAAAGCGACAGGGTCCACCGGGGAGCTGTTTTTT. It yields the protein CASKATGSTGELFF.

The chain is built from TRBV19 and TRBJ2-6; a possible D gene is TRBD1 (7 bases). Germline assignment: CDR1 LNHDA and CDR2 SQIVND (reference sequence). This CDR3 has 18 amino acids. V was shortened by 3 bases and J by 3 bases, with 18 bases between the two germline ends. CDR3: CASSIRQGREDGANVLTF. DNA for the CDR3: TGTGCCAGTAGTATCAGACAGGGAAGGGAGGATGGGGCCAACGTCCTGACTTTC. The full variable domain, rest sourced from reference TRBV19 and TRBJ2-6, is DGGITQSPKYLFRKEGQNVTLSCEQNLNHDAMYWYRQDPGQGLRLIYYSQIVNDFQKGDIAEGYSVSREKKESFPLTVTSAQKNPTAFYLCASSIRQGREDGANVLTFGAGSRLTVL.